The source of this T cell receptor (beta chain) is a study of T cells in Graves' hyperthyroidism and ophthalmopathy. This CDR3 is built from 14 residues. Germline values: CDR1 LNHDA, CDR2 SQIVND (reference sequence). The trim removed 1 base at V and 6 bases at J, leaving 2 bases unmatched. About this clonotype: Its specificity is unknown.

The TCR beta CDR3 regions underwent amplification using RNA transcripts as the source. TCR CDR3 underwent first-round RT-PCR with the HTBI primer set. One entry per CDR3 protein, called by TCRdb with MiXCR from the multiplex PCR reads. Of 250,000 or so distinct CDR3 sequences in the sample, roughly 15% were seen once. General study points: For ophthalmopathy, model prediction preceded onset by a median around six months. Ophthalmopathy and stable hyperthyroidism were separated by a 13 V-J model.

Sequences were obtained from blood. This sequence was found in a woman between 45 and 60 years old with Graves' hyperthyroidism that later progressed to Graves' ophthalmopathy. The V and J genes are TRBV19 and TRBJ2-1; the match to TRBD2 covers 8 bases. For the CDR3, the DNA is TGTGCCAGTAGTATAGGCGGGAGGATCAATGAGCAGTTCTTC. This gives the protein CASSIGGRINEQFF.